This TCR beta chain was recovered during a study of naive and memory T cell subsets. Regarding the study as a whole: Clonotypes are single alpha or beta chains, not paired receptors. Especially in CD8 cells, naive repertoires contained a few larger clonotypes, possibly CD45RA-re-expressing memory cells. Naive and memory subsets had different power law exponents for TCR abundance. Diversity fell and Gini index rose from naive through CM, EM, EMRA.

The CDR3 runs 15 residues. With 5 bases clipped from V and 7 bases from J, the junction kept 13 bases outside the gene matches. This clonotype was counted at least ten times. As yet, its antigen is unknown. The beta constant-region primer was an equimolar mix of two oligonucleotides covering TRBC1 and TRBC2. Ligated cDNA was amplified by four rounds of PCR with nested alpha and beta constant-region primers and SP2. TCRdb recomputed calls from the UMI-ligation and nested PCR reads with MiXCR, one row per CDR3 protein. The sample includes roughly 150,000 distinct CDR3 sequences, roughly 23% of them seen just once.

Sequencing input: naive CD4+ T cells from blood. The receptor was isolated from a human donor in good health. This sequence joins TRBV12-3 or TRBV12-4 and TRBJ2-7; 8 bases map to TRBD2. This CDR3 is CASSLGTGGLGEQYF. The DNA for the CDR3 is TGTGCCAGCAGTCTAGGGACTGGGGGACTAGGTGAGCAGTACTTC.